Shown below are 29 T cell receptor beta chains from a single sample sequenced in a study of post-analysis software for immune sequencing data. Findings and limits, study-wide: When patients were compared with controls, 4 or 5 TRBV segments were more frequent, TRBV5-6, TRBV5-1 and TRBV20-1 among them.

Their specific antigens are unknown. Researchers reported that TCR beta cDNA libraries carried unique molecular identifiers. TCRdb called the PCR reads again in MiXCR, with one record for every CDR3 protein. The data contain about 460,000 distinct CDR3 sequences, nearly 45% of them singletons. Source material: blood. These receptors were taken from a girl aged 5 to 17 with multiple sclerosis.

The chain employs TRBV3-1 and TRBJ2-5; tentatively, D is TRBD2 (6 bases). V lost 4 bases and J lost 0, with 12 bases in between. This CDR3 is built from 15 residues. The V gene's germline CDR1 is LGHDT and CDR2 YNNKEL (reference sequence). The CDR3 sequence is CASSPRTNNQETQYF. DNA for the CDR3: TGTGCCAGCAGCCCAAGGACTAACAACCAAGAGACCCAGTACTTC.

There are a few counts of this clonotype. V and J are TRBV20-1 and TRBJ2-1; 7 nucleotides agree with TRBD2. The CDR3 is 16 residues long. Germline values: CDR1 DFQATT, CDR2 SNEGSKA (reference sequence). J lost 8 bases, V lost 3 bases, and 16 bases had no gene match. DNA of the CDR3: TGCAGTGCTAGTCATATGCTAGCGGAGACACTGGATGAGCAGTTCTTC. Translating gives CSASHMLAETLDEQFF.

This clonotype was found a few times. The chain recombines TRBV6-5 with TRBJ2-3, with no clear D. This CDR3 comprises 16 residues. The germline V and J ends were trimmed by 0 bases and 0 bases, with 10 bases remaining between them. Germline-derived CDR1 and CDR2 are MNHEY and SVGAGI. CDR3 DNA sequence: TGTGCCAGCAGTTACTCGTCCGCGCTGAGCACAGATACGCAGTATTTT. It yields the protein CASSYSSALSTDTQYF.

The chain joins TRBV20-1 to TRBJ1-1; D is possibly TRBD1 (5 bases). Germline CDR1 DFQATT, CDR2 SNEGSKA (reference sequence). Deletions cut 0 bases from V and 4 bases from J, with 9 bases between. There are 13 residues in the CDR3. CDR3 sequence reads: CSARDRGSTEAFF. The CDR3 nucleotides are TGCAGTGCTAGAGATCGGGGGAGCACTGAAGCTTTCTTT.

This clonotype was found a few times. The chain has TRBV7-2 and TRBJ2-7; possibly TRBD1 for D (5 bases). This CDR3 is 16 amino acids long. Trimming stripped 0 bases from V and 3 bases from J, with 15 bases between. CDR1 is SGHTA and CDR2 is FQGNSA in the germline V gene. This chain's CDR3 is CASSLAVGAANYEQYF. The DNA of the CDR3 is TGTGCCAGCAGCTTAGCGGTAGGGGCAGCTAACTACGAGCAGTACTTC.

J is TRBJ2-6 and V is TRBV20-1; maybe TRBD1 (5 bases). Trimming cost V 2 bases and J 4 bases, with 15 bases left between them. CDR1 DFQATT and CDR2 SNEGSKA come from the germline V gene (reference sequence). The CDR3 totals 16 residues. CDR3 in DNA: TGCAGTGCTAGATCAGGGAAGGTGTGGGGGGCCAACGTCCTGACTTTC. Protein product: CSARSGKVWGANVLTF.

The chain combines TRBV29-1 with TRBJ2-7, with 7 bases matching TRBD1. The length of the CDR3 is 13 residues. Germline V gives CDR1 SQVTM, CDR2 ANQGSEA. The ends lost 3 bases at V and 5 bases at J; junction bases unmatched: 7. The CDR3 DNA is TGCAGCGTTGAGGAGCAGGGGGACGACGAGCAGTACTTC. Its protein product is CSVEEQGDDEQYF.

This clonotype came up once. This could be a read error, since a much larger clone is one nucleotide away. This chain links TRBV20-1 with TRBJ2-5; TRBD2 is a possible D gene (6 bases). V was trimmed by 7 bases and J by 7 bases, leaving 19 bases between them. CDR3 length: 13 residues. Germline values: CDR1 DFQATT, CDR2 SNEGSKA (reference sequence). Here the CDR3 reads CSGALEGFVTQYF. Here the CDR3 DNA reads TGCAGTGGGGCTCTGGAGGGGTTTGTGACCCAGTACTTC.

The chain carries TRBV4-1 and TRBJ2-1; D might be TRBD1 or TRBD2, each matching 5 bases. The CDR3 sequence is 14 residues long. The V gene lost 2 bases and the J gene lost 5 bases, with 10 bases spanning the gap. CDR1 MGHRA and CDR2 YSYEKL come from the germline V gene. CDR3 region: CASSQTGTNNEQFF. In DNA, the CDR3 is TGCGCCAGCAGCCAAACCGGGACCAACAATGAGCAGTTCTTC.

The chain uses TRBV7-9 and TRBJ2-1; D is unclear. Germline CDR1 reads SEHNR; CDR2 reads FQNEAQ (reference sequence). The CDR3 contains 15 residues. The ends were cut back, 1 base at V and 7 bases at J, with 14 bases in the middle. The CDR3 protein is CASSLVGSTSNEQFF. CDR3 DNA sequence: TGTGCCAGCAGCTTAGTGGGCAGCACTTCGAATGAGCAGTTCTTC.

V usage is TRBV7-6 and J usage is TRBJ2-7; maybe TRBD1 (6 bases). This CDR3 has 15 residues. The ends were cut back, 2 bases at V and 3 bases at J, with 14 bases in the middle. CDR1 is SGHVS and CDR2 is FNYEAQ in the germline V gene. CDR3: CASSLRTVGNYEQYF. For the CDR3, the DNA is TGTGCCAGCAGCTTAAGGACAGTTGGGAACTACGAGCAGTACTTC.

J is TRBJ2-4 and V is TRBV7-6, with D possibly matching TRBD2 (6 bases). CDR1 is SGHVS, CDR2 FNYEAQ, per germline. V was shortened by 0 bases and J by 3 bases, with 12 bases between the two germline ends. This CDR3 spans 16 amino acids. CDR3 amino acids: CASSLALGGGKNIQYF. The CDR3 DNA reads TGTGCCAGCAGCTTAGCGCTGGGGGGTGGCAAAAACATTCAGTACTTC. Full variable domain (rest looked up from reference TRBV7-6 and TRBJ2-4): GAGVSQSPRYKVTKRGQDVALRCDPISGHVSLYWYRQALGQGPEFLTYFNYEAQQDKSGLPNDRFSAERPEGSISTLTIQRTEQRDSAMYRCASSLALGGGKNIQYFGAGTRLSVL.

J is TRBJ2-2 and V is TRBV7-9, with 10 bases fitting TRBD2. Germline CDR1 SEHNR, CDR2 FQNEAQ (reference sequence). Trimming cost V 5 bases and J 2 bases; bases outside gene matches: 5. The CDR3 totals 16 residues. The CDR3 loop is CASSHGLAVNTGELFF. The CDR3 DNA is TGTGCCAGCAGCCACGGACTAGCGGTTAACACCGGGGAGCTGTTTTTT.

The rearrangement uses TRBV6-5 and TRBJ2-1; D perhaps matches TRBD1 (6 bases). The germline V and J ends were trimmed by 1 base and 6 bases, with 13 bases remaining between them. This CDR3 spans 15 amino acids. The germline V gene has CDR1 MNHEY and CDR2 SVGAGI. The CDR3 sequence: CASSYYRRGGNEQFF. In nucleotides, the CDR3 is TGTGCCAGCAGTTACTACAGGAGAGGGGGCAATGAGCAGTTCTTC.

This clonotype occurred many times. The chain links TRBV20-1 to TRBJ2-1; 9 positions match TRBD2. This CDR3 spans 17 amino acids. Germline CDR1 reads DFQATT; CDR2 reads SNEGSKA (reference sequence). The V segment lost 0 bases and the J segment 6 bases; nucleotides outside the gene matches: 12. CDR3 sequence (DNA): TGCAGTGCTAGAGATTGGGACGGCGGGAGGGTTACCAATGAGCAGTTCTTC. It encodes CSARDWDGGRVTNEQFF.

As regards this clonotype: One junction end disagrees with the germline gene, perhaps due to a read error. The V call is TRBV20-1, the J call TRBJ2-3; D may be TRBD2 (6 bases). Germline CDR1 DFQATT, CDR2 SNEGSKA (reference sequence). The CDR3 consists of 17 residues. The CDR3 loop is CCASPLGSGESTDTQYF. CDR3 bases: TGCTGTGCTAGTCCGCTCGGGTCGGGAGAGAGCACAGATACGCAGTATTTT.

This clonotype was seen only a few times. The chain uses TRBV7-9 and TRBJ1-4; D is uncertain. Germline V gene sequence: CDR1 SEHNR, CDR2 FQNEAQ (reference sequence). The CDR3 has 12 amino acids. V was cut by 6 bases and J by 6 bases, with 8 bases left in between. The CDR3 loop is CASSYPDEKLFF. DNA of the CDR3: TGTGCCAGCAGTTATCCCGATGAAAAACTGTTTTTT.

The chain combines TRBV7-2 with TRBJ2-3; 14 bases agree with TRBD2. The CDR3 is 18 amino acids. With 1 base clipped from V and 2 bases from J, the junction kept 5 bases outside the gene matches. Per the germline V gene, CDR1 is SGHTA and CDR2 is FQGNSA. CDR3 nucleotide sequence: TGTGCCAGCAGCTTAGGGACTAGCGGGAGGACGTTCACAGATACGCAGTATTTT. Translating it yields CASSLGTSGRTFTDTQYF.

The count of this clonotype is one. V usage is TRBV7-9 and J usage is TRBJ2-7, with D possibly TRBD2 on 6 matching bases. The germline V gene has CDR1 SEHNR and CDR2 FQNEAQ (reference sequence). This CDR3 is built from 14 residues. Trimming removed 5 bases from V and 5 bases from J, with 16 bases in between. The CDR3 sequence: CASSDSGGPNEQYF. CDR3 coding DNA: TGTGCCAGCAGCGATAGCGGCGGACCCAACGAGCAGTACTTC.

This clonotype was seen more than once but under ten times. The V and J genes are TRBV7-2 and TRBJ2-5, with a possible D match to TRBD1 (5 bases). The V gene's germline CDR1 is SGHTA and CDR2 FQGNSA. The CDR3 covers 14 residues. V was shortened by 3 bases and J by 11 bases, with 19 bases between the two germline ends. The CDR3: CASSFGREPIGQYF. The CDR3 DNA sequence: TGTGCCAGCAGCTTCGGCAGGGAACCTATAGGGCAGTACTTC.

The V and J genes are TRBV2 and TRBJ2-1, with TRBD2 as a possible D gene (6 bases). This CDR3 has 15 residues. CDR1 is SNHLY, CDR2 FYNNEI, per germline. Trimming removed 3 bases from V and 0 bases from J, with 9 bases in between. The chain's CDR3 is CASSELASSYNEQFF. The CDR3 DNA is TGTGCCAGCAGTGAGCTAGCGTCCTCCTACAATGAGCAGTTCTTC.

The sample holds one count of this clonotype. This chain links TRBV4-3 with TRBJ2-5; 14 nucleotides line up with TRBD2. There are 17 residues in the CDR3. With 1 base clipped from V and 11 bases from J, the junction kept 12 bases outside the gene matches. In germline, CDR1 is LGHNA, CDR2 YSLEER. Here the CDR3 reads CASSQVTSGRAGDEQYF. The DNA for the CDR3 is TGCGCCAGCAGCCAAGTGACTAGCGGGAGGGCGGGCGATGAGCAGTACTTC.

There are a few counts of this clonotype. The chain is built from TRBV7-9 and TRBJ2-5, with a weak D call TRBD1 (6 bases). The V gene's germline CDR1 is SEHNR and CDR2 FQNEAQ (reference sequence). This CDR3 comprises 14 residues. V lost 2 bases to trimming and J lost 11 bases, with 18 bases between them. The CDR3 loop is CASSLTAGALGQYF. Here the CDR3 DNA reads TGTGCCAGCAGCTTAACCGCAGGGGCCCTTGGACAGTACTTC.

The J gene is TRBJ1-5, the V gene TRBV6-2 or TRBV6-3; D remains ambiguous. The CDR3 extends over 12 amino acids. The ends were cut back, 8 bases at V and 3 bases at J, with 8 bases in the middle. Looked up from germline, CDR1 is MNHEY and CDR2 is SVGEGT. CDR3 nucleotide sequence: TGTGCCAGCGGACCGGACAATCAGCCCCAGCATTTT. This gives the protein CASGPDNQPQHF.

The chain uses TRBV29-1 and TRBJ1-1; no reliable D call. CDR3 length equals 12 residues. V was pared by 7 bases and J by 5 bases, with 14 bases between. The germline V gene has CDR1 SQVTM and CDR2 ANQGSEA. DNA for the CDR3: TGCAGCGCTAGAGAGGGAGAGACTGAAGCTTTCTTT. Residues: CSAREGETEAFF.

The chain is built from TRBV7-2 and TRBJ2-3; no clear D gene. The CDR3 extends over 14 amino acids. The germline V gene has CDR1 SGHTA and CDR2 FQGNSA. V was shortened by 2 bases and J by 1 base, with 7 bases between the two germline ends. The CDR3 is CASSLPPGTDTQYF. The CDR3 bases are TGTGCCAGCAGCTTACCCCCAGGCACAGATACGCAGTATTTT.

The V call is TRBV10-3, the J call TRBJ2-2; 7 bases map to TRBD1. CDR3 size: 16 residues. With 5 bases clipped from V and 1 base from J, the junction kept 7 bases outside the gene matches. Looked up from germline, CDR1 is ENHRY and CDR2 is SYGVKD. The CDR3 sequence: CAISPRTGLNTGELFF. In DNA form, the CDR3 reads TGTGCCATCAGTCCCAGGACAGGCCTGAACACCGGGGAGCTGTTTTTT.

The V and J genes are TRBV9 and TRBJ1-2; possibly TRBD1 for D (5 bases). Trimming shortened V by 0 bases and J by 7 bases, and 13 bases separated the two germline ends. The CDR3 runs to 14 residues. Germline values: CDR1 SGDLS, CDR2 YYNGEE. The CDR3 DNA sequence: TGTGCCAGCAGCGTAGATCGGGGGTTGAGTGGCTACACCTTC. It specifies CASSVDRGLSGYTF.

V usage is TRBV7-9 and J usage is TRBJ2-1; D gene unclear. Trimming shortened V by 5 bases and J by 4 bases, and 15 bases separated the two germline ends. The CDR3 runs 15 residues. Germline V gene data show CDR1 as SEHNR and CDR2 as FQNEAQ (reference sequence). The CDR3 sequence is CASSPSPRPYNEQFF. CDR3 DNA: TGTGCCAGCAGCCCATCGCCCAGGCCGTACAATGAGCAGTTCTTC. Together with reference TRBV7-9 and TRBJ2-1, the CDR3 gives the full variable domain: DTGVSQNPRHKITKRGQNVTFRCDPISEHNRLYWYRQTLGQGPEFLTYFQNEAQLEKSRLLSDRFSAERPKGSFSTLEIQRTEQGDSAMYLCASSPSPRPYNEQFFGPGTRLTVL.